The 10 T cell receptor beta chains below all came from one sample that was sequenced in a study of early T cells in non-severe SARS-CoV-2 infection. TCRdb re-called the 5' RACE reads with MiXCR, one entry per CDR3 protein. The table has approximately 64,000 distinct CDR3 sequences, less than 5% seen once. Input material: whole blood. These receptors all stem from an adult who was a healthcare worker with PCR-confirmed SARS-CoV-2 infection or an uninfected control (not recorded which).

This clonotype was counted between two and nine times. The chain uses TRBV20-1 and TRBJ2-3; D possibly corresponds to TRBD2 (5 bases). V dropped 5 bases and J dropped 11 bases, with 14 bases sitting between them. This CDR3 spans 11 amino acids. Per germline, CDR1 DFQATT and CDR2 SNEGSKA (reference sequence). The CDR3 DNA reads as TGCAGTGCTGAGACTGTCCGGGGGCAGTATTTT. The encoded protein is CSAETVRGQYF.

This clonotype was observed at least ten times. V is TRBV5-4 and J is TRBJ1-1; no clear D gene. This CDR3 comprises 14 residues. Germline lookup yields CDR1 SGHNT and CDR2 YYREEE (reference sequence). V was clipped by 0 bases and J by 3 bases, with 9 bases between them. The CDR3 nucleotides are TGTGCCAGCAGCTTGGGACCTGAGGACACTGAAGCTTTCTTT. Translated: CASSLGPEDTEAFF. The whole variable domain, remainder taken from reference TRBV5-4 and TRBJ1-1, is ETGVTQSPTHLIKTRGQQVTLRCSSQSGHNTVSWYQQALGQGPQFIFQYYREEENGRGNFPPRFSGLQFPNYSSELNVNALELDDSALYLCASSLGPEDTEAFFGQGTRLTVV.

The chain uses TRBV7-8 and TRBJ2-3, with 11 bases fitting TRBD2. With V trimmed by 0 bases and J by 0 bases, 2 bases remained unmatched. This CDR3 has 17 amino acids. CDR1 and CDR2 (germline): SGHVS, FQNEAQ. CDR3 sequence reads: CASSLATSGISTDTQYF. DNA of the CDR3: TGTGCCAGCAGCTTAGCGACTAGCGGGATTAGCACAGATACGCAGTATTTT. Full variable domain (outside the CDR3, taken from reference TRBV7-8 and TRBJ2-3): GAGVSQSPRYKVAKRGQDVALRCDPISGHVSLFWYQQALGQGPEFLTYFQNEAQLDKSGLPSDRFFAERPEGSVSTLKIQRTQQEDSAVYLCASSLATSGISTDTQYFGPGTRLTVL.

This chain links TRBV29-1 with TRBJ2-1; 7 nucleotides line up with TRBD2. The CDR3 loop spans 11 amino acids. Per germline, CDR1 SQVTM and CDR2 ANQGSEA. The CDR3 reads CSGREVNEQFF. The CDR3 DNA follows: TGCAGTGGCCGGGAGGTCAATGAGCAGTTCTTC.

This clonotype was counted between two and nine times. The CDR3 bases are TGTGCCAGCCGGCCGGCGGGGGCAACAGGCTACGAGCAGTACTTC. It specifies CASRPAGATGYEQYF. The chain combines TRBV19 with TRBJ2-7, with a weak D call TRBD2 (7 bases). Trimming left V 9 bases short and J 3 bases short, with 21 bases between. The CDR3 covers 15 residues. Germline values: CDR1 LNHDA, CDR2 SQIVND (reference sequence).

As concerns this clonotype: A much larger clone lies one base from this, so it may be a read error. The rearrangement links TRBV10-3 to TRBJ2-1; no reliable D call. Germline-derived CDR1 and CDR2 are ENHRY and SYGVKD. V dropped 2 bases and J dropped 7 bases, with 9 bases sitting between them. This CDR3 has 13 residues. The CDR3 region has the DNA TGTGCCATCAGTGAGACGCCACGTAATGAGCAGTTCTTC. The encoded protein is CAISETPRNEQFF.

This clonotype was picked up many times. DNA of the CDR3: TGTGCCAGCAGCTATGGCGGGGGGTACAATGAGCAGTTCTTC. Residues: CASSYGGGYNEQFF. V usage is TRBV7-2 and J usage is TRBJ2-1; 8 bases map to TRBD2. The V gene end was trimmed by 4 bases and the J gene end by 4 bases; junction bases not matched to a gene: 3. The CDR3 has 14 amino acids. Looked up from germline, CDR1 is SGHTA and CDR2 is FQGNSA.

To note about this clonotype: This may arise from a read error, as a much more abundant clone is one base away. The gene calls are TRBV11-2 and TRBJ2-3; 10 positions match TRBD2. The CDR3 totals 16 residues. Germline V gene sequence: CDR1 SGHAT, CDR2 FQNNGV. The CDR3 DNA reads as TGTGTCAGCAGCTTTATAGCGGGAGGCACCACAGATACGCAGTATTTT. Protein product: CVSSFIAGGTTDTQYF. The full variable domain, with the rest looked up from reference TRBV11-2 and TRBJ2-3, is EAGVAQSPRYKIIEKRQSVAFWCNPISGHATLYWYQQILGQGPKLLIQFQNNGVVDDSQLPKDRFSAERLKGVDSTLKIQPAKLEDSAVYLCVSSFIAGGTTDTQYFGPGTRLTVL.

This sequence joins TRBV29-1 and TRBJ1-1, with D maybe TRBD1 (5 bases). Germline-derived CDR1 and CDR2 are SQVTM and ANQGSEA. Deletions cut 7 bases from V and 4 bases from J, with 16 bases between. CDR3 length: 13 residues. CDR3 nucleotides: TGCAGCGGCCTGGCGGGGGGTGGCACTGAAGCTTTCTTT. Translated, it gives CSGLAGGGTEAFF.

The CDR3 spells CASSPSGSGQTYEQYF. CDR3 DNA sequence: TGTGCCAGCTCACCGAGCGGAAGCGGGCAAACCTACGAGCAGTACTTC. V usage is TRBV18 and J usage is TRBJ2-7, with a possible D match to TRBD2 (6 bases). Germline V CDR1 and CDR2: KGHSH, LQKENI. The CDR3 contains 16 residues. V lost 3 bases and J lost 2, with 17 bases in between.